The clone carrying this T cell receptor (beta chain) has a single count. Its specificity is not known. The sample comes from a study of T cells in narcolepsy. Study results and caveats: Autoreactive clonotypes reportedly recurred in blood of same and different patients, not controls.

TCRdb's copy holds only in-frame clones and misses some; the assay was immunoSEQ multiplex PCR. The sample records around 30,000 clones, 81% being singletons. Sequences were obtained from memory (CD45RA-) CD4+ T cells from blood. This clonotype originated in a human donor in good health.

The CDR3 sequence: CASSSTAFVAAFF. Written as DNA, the CDR3 is TGTGCCAGCAGCTCAACCGCTTTCGTCGCGGCTTTCTTT. This chain joins TRBV7-2 and TRBJ1-1; no firm D call. V lost 4 bases and J lost 11, with 17 bases in between. The germline gives CDR1 SGHTA, CDR2 FQGNSA. This CDR3 is built from 13 residues. The variable domain in full, completed from reference TRBV7-2 and TRBJ1-1, reads GAGVSQSPSNKVTEKGKDVELRCDPISGHTALYWYRQSLGQGLEFLIYFQGNSAPDKSGLPSDRFSAERTGGSVSTLTIQRTQQEDSAVYLCASSSTAFVAAFFGQGTRLTVV.